This T cell receptor beta chain was identified in a study of CD8 T cells in ankylosing spondylitis. One entry per CDR3 protein, called by TCRdb with MiXCR from the 5' RACE reads. The sample holds 250,000 to 350,000 distinct CDR3 sequences, about 20% seen once. The sample holds a few counts of this clonotype. What it recognizes is unknown. Study-level points and caveats: Disease-associated clones were reportedly significantly overrepresented in matched ankylosing spondylitis synovial fluid.

Germline-derived CDR1 and CDR2 are SGHTA and FQGNSA. The CDR3 has 17 amino acids. V gave up 3 bases and J gave up 7 bases; unmatched junction bases: 13. The chain employs TRBV7-2 and TRBJ2-1; 9 nucleotides match TRBD2. The clonotype comes from a male donor with ankylosing spondylitis or in good health (not recorded which). Sequenced material: blood, either unsorted or a sorted T cell fraction (not recorded which). The CDR3 reads CASSLFLREGLGNEQFF. The DNA for the CDR3 is TGTGCCAGCAGCTTGTTTTTGCGGGAGGGTCTTGGGAATGAGCAGTTCTTC. Combining the CDR3 with reference TRBV7-2 and TRBJ2-1 gives the whole variable domain GAGVSQSPSNKVTEKGKDVELRCDPISGHTALYWYRQSLGQGLEFLIYFQGNSAPDKSGLPSDRFSAERTGGSVSTLTIQRTQQEDSAVYLCASSLFLREGLGNEQFFGPGTRLTVL.